The 19 T cell receptor beta chains below all came from one sample that was sequenced in a study of blood T cell repertoires in COVID-19. The table came from immunoSEQ multiplex PCR; TCRdb's copy has only in-frame clones and leaves some out. The data contain approximately 250,000 clones, just under 90% of them singletons. Sequences were obtained from PBMCs or T cells enriched from blood (not recorded which). The receptors were gathered from a woman between 25 and 40 years old with acute COVID-19.

This rearrangement joins TRBV19 to TRBJ2-2, with TRBD2 matching over 10 bases. Germline V gene data show CDR1 as LNHDA and CDR2 as SQIVND (reference sequence). The CDR3 extends over 15 amino acids. V shed 3 bases, J shed 6 bases, and the junction held 4 bases outside the gene matches. This chain's CDR3 is CASSMLLAGPGELFF. CDR3 sequence (DNA): TGTGCCAGTAGTATGTTACTAGCGGGACCCGGGGAGCTGTTTTTT.

The rearrangement joins TRBV3-1 (or the pseudogene TRBV3-2) to TRBJ2-7, with TRBD1 matching over 11 bases. The trim removed 4 bases at V and 6 bases at J, leaving 2 bases unmatched. CDR1 LGHDT and CDR2 YNNKEL come from the germline V gene (reference sequence). There are 13 residues in the CDR3. The CDR3 bases are TGTGCCAGCAGCCGGGACAGGGGGTCCGAGCAGTACTTC. Its translation: CASSRDRGSEQYF.

The chain links TRBV2 to TRBJ2-7; 11 bases line up with TRBD2. Per the germline V gene, CDR1 is SNHLY and CDR2 is FYNNEI. The V segment lost 2 bases and the J segment 6 bases; nucleotides outside the gene matches: 24. CDR3 length equals 21 residues. CDR3 in amino acids: CASSEIPGRSTGTSGRGEQYF. Here the CDR3 DNA reads TGTGCCAGCAGTGAAATCCCCGGCAGATCAACCGGGACTAGCGGTCGCGGCGAGCAGTACTTC.

The rearrangement joins TRBV3-1 (or the pseudogene TRBV3-2) to TRBJ1-3; D is unclear. The V and J ends lost 1 base and 2 bases respectively, with 12 bases between them. Germline V CDR1 and CDR2: LGHDT, YNNKEL (reference sequence). CDR3 length: 16 amino acids. The CDR3: CASSQAPGGAGNTIYF. CDR3 bases: TGTGCCAGCAGCCAAGCGCCGGGAGGAGCTGGAAACACCATATATTTT.

The chain uses TRBV28 and TRBJ1-1, with D unclear. This CDR3 has 16 residues. CDR1 is MDHEN and CDR2 is SYDVKM in the germline V gene. V lost 6 bases and J 0 bases, leaving 17 bases between the germline ends. The CDR3 loop reads CASSPPTGGMNTEAFF. CDR3 coding DNA: TGTGCCAGCAGCCCCCCGACGGGTGGCATGAACACTGAAGCTTTCTTT.

The sample holds a few counts of this clone. The CDR3 sequence: CASSYGQGEKLFF. DNA for the CDR3: TGTGCCAGCAGCTATGGACAGGGGGAAAAACTGTTTTTT. The rearrangement links TRBV7-9 to TRBJ1-4, with 9 bases that match TRBD1. The CDR3 covers 13 residues. CDR1 and CDR2 (germline): SEHNR, FQNEAQ (reference sequence). With V trimmed by 4 bases and J by 8 bases, 2 bases remained unmatched.

The table lists this clone with a count of one. This chain uses TRBV27 with TRBJ2-1; 8 positions match TRBD1. Germline assignment: CDR1 MNHEY and CDR2 SMNVEV (reference sequence). J was trimmed by 8 bases and V by 3 bases; bases with no gene match: 18. The CDR3 has 18 amino acids. The CDR3 coding sequence is TGTGCCAGCAGTTTCCGACCTCAGGGGGCTTCGCTCTTCGATGAGCAGTTCTTC. Translation: CASSFRPQGASLFDEQFF.

The chain is built from TRBV5-1 and TRBJ2-3; 12 nucleotides agree with TRBD2. The V segment lost 4 bases and the J segment 2 bases; nucleotides outside the gene matches: 5. There are 16 residues in the CDR3. Germline V gene sequence: CDR1 SGHRS, CDR2 YFSETQ. The DNA for the CDR3 is TGCGCCAGCAGCCTCGGACTAGCGGGGTTCACAGATACGCAGTATTTT. It yields the protein CASSLGLAGFTDTQYF.

This clone occurred once. The chain employs TRBV5-4 and TRBJ2-6; 7 positions agree with TRBD2. The germline gives CDR1 SGHNT, CDR2 YYREEE (reference sequence). The CDR3 totals 18 residues. V lost 4 bases to trimming and J lost 2 bases; unmatched junction nucleotides: 12. The CDR3 here is CASSPGGDWPPGANVLTF. DNA of the CDR3: TGTGCCAGCAGCCCTGGGGGGGACTGGCCTCCTGGGGCCAACGTCCTGACTTTC. Full variable domain (outside the CDR3, taken from reference TRBV5-4 and TRBJ2-6): ETGVTQSPTHLIKTRGQQVTLRCSSQSGHNTVSWYQQALGQGPQFIFQYYREEENGRGNFPPRFSGLQFPNYSSELNVNALELDDSALYLCASSPGGDWPPGANVLTFGAGSRLTVL.

This clone came up a few times. The chain employs TRBV7-3 and TRBJ1-2; weak D call: TRBD1 (5 bases). The V gene's germline CDR1 is SGHTA and CDR2 FQGTGA. V lost 5 bases, J lost 6 bases, and 13 bases lay in between. The CDR3 covers 13 residues. For the CDR3, the DNA is TGTGCCAGCAGCCCGGATGGGGGGGATGGCTACACCTTC. As protein: CASSPDGGDGYTF.

This clone was observed a single time. The V and J genes are TRBV5-8 and TRBJ2-7; D is uncertain. V was pared by 4 bases and J by 3 bases, with 5 bases between. Germline V lookup: CDR1 SGHTS, CDR2 YDEGEE. The length of the CDR3 is 11 residues. CDR3 region: CASSLYYEQYF. The CDR3 DNA follows: TGTGCCAGCAGCCTATACTACGAGCAGTACTTC.

This clone appeared once. This chain connects TRBV15 to TRBJ1-3; D gene unclear. V lost 5 bases, J lost 1 base, and 9 bases lay in between. From germline, CDR1 is LNHNV and CDR2 YYDKDF (reference sequence). The CDR3 sequence is 14 residues long. The CDR3 DNA reads as TGTGCCACCAGCCCCGCGGGATCTGGAAACACCATATATTTT. This codes for CATSPAGSGNTIYF.

The rearrangement joins TRBV6-5 to TRBJ2-3; 13 bases align to TRBD2. The J segment lost 4 bases and the V segment lost 7 bases, leaving 5 bases of the junction unmatched. The CDR3 loop spans 15 amino acids. Germline V lookup: CDR1 MNHEY, CDR2 SVGAGI. The CDR3 sequence: CASKIGLAGADTQYF. Written as DNA, the CDR3 is TGTGCCAGCAAAATTGGACTAGCGGGGGCAGATACGCAGTATTTT.

The genes are TRBV28 and TRBJ2-7, with TRBD2 matching over 9 bases. V lost 5 bases and J lost 0; bases outside the gene matches: 2. The CDR3 runs to 14 residues. CDR1 is MDHEN and CDR2 is SYDVKM in the germline V gene. CDR3 in amino acids: CASSGLAPSYEQYF. The CDR3, as DNA: TGTGCCAGCAGTGGACTAGCGCCCTCCTACGAGCAGTACTTC.

In this sample, this clone turned up once. The J gene is TRBJ1-5, the V gene TRBV19; no firm D call. This CDR3 has 13 amino acids. Germline loops: CDR1 LNHDA, CDR2 SQIVND (reference sequence). Deletions cut 3 bases from V and 7 bases from J, with 10 bases between. CDR3 DNA sequence: TGTGCCAGTAGTATTGTGGCCATCCAGCCCCAGCATTTT. Its translation: CASSIVAIQPQHF.

The chain has TRBV5-1 and TRBJ2-7; 9 bases map to TRBD1. Per the germline V gene, CDR1 is SGHRS and CDR2 is YFSETQ. The J segment lost 5 bases and the V segment lost 0 bases, leaving 3 bases of the junction unmatched. The length of the CDR3 is 14 residues. CDR3 nucleotides: TGCGCCAGCAGCTTGGGACAGGGGGGAGACGAGCAGTACTTC. It specifies CASSLGQGGDEQYF.

The genes are TRBV30 and TRBJ2-7; 9 bases line up with TRBD1. The CDR3 is 15 amino acids. Germline trimming cut 2 bases from V and 0 bases from J; bases unmatched to any gene: 5. Germline CDR1 is GTSNPN and CDR2 is SVGIG (reference sequence). The DNA for the CDR3 is TGTGCCTGGAGTACTGGGACAGGGAGCTCCTACGAGCAGTACTTC. Its protein product is CAWSTGTGSSYEQYF.

The chain has TRBV6-5 and TRBJ2-1; 8 bases agree with TRBD2. Losses at the gene ends were 9 bases for V and 3 bases for J; bases not matched to a gene: 10. The CDR3 is 15 residues long. CDR1 and CDR2 from the germline V gene are MNHEY and SVGAGI. DNA for the CDR3: TGTGCCAGTAGGACTAGCCTTTTATACTACAATGAGCAGTTCTTC. Protein sequence: CASRTSLLYYNEQFF.

The chain combines TRBV4-2 with TRBJ2-2, with 15 bases matching TRBD2. Per the germline V gene, CDR1 is LGHNA and CDR2 is YNFKEQ. The CDR3 totals 17 residues. Germline trimming cut 3 bases from V and 9 bases from J; bases unmatched to any gene: 8. The CDR3 here is CASSHPGLAGGLWELFF. The CDR3 region has the DNA TGTGCCAGCAGCCACCCCGGACTAGCGGGAGGGCTGTGGGAGCTGTTTTTT.